The 25 T cell receptor beta chains given below trace back to one sample, sequenced in a study of blood T cell repertoires in COVID-19. Produced via immunoSEQ multiplex PCR; TCRdb's table is partial and in-frame only. The sample yields hundreds of thousands of clones, around 85% seen once. The sequencing sample was made of PBMCs or T cells enriched from blood (not recorded which). These receptors came from a middle-aged woman who had recovered from COVID-19.

This sequence joins TRBV10-3 and TRBJ2-5, with 8 bases identical to TRBD2. Germline trimming cut 4 bases from V and 5 bases from J; bases unmatched to any gene: 9. Looked up from germline, CDR1 is ENHRY and CDR2 is SYGVKD. This CDR3 has 15 residues. The CDR3 nucleotides are TGTGCCATCAGTGCCCCGGGGGGGGGTCGCGAGACCCAGTACTTC. Translated: CAISAPGGGRETQYF.

V usage is TRBV18 and J usage is TRBJ1-5; possibly TRBD1 for D (5 bases). CDR3 length equals 14 residues. Trimming shortened V by 1 base and J by 7 bases, and 11 bases separated the two germline ends. CDR1 KGHSH and CDR2 LQKENI come from the germline V gene. The CDR3 here is CASSPQAGQQPQHF. The CDR3 DNA reads as TGTGCCAGCTCACCACAGGCAGGGCAACAGCCCCAGCATTTT.

V gene TRBV2 combines with J gene TRBJ1-5; D unclear. The CDR3 is made up of 14 amino acids. Trimming left V 7 bases short and J 0 bases short, with 10 bases between. CDR1 SNHLY and CDR2 FYNNEI come from the germline V gene. The DNA for the CDR3 is TGTGCCAGCAACGGGGAGTATAGCAATCAGCCCCAGCATTTT. Its translation is CASNGEYSNQPQHF. The full variable domain, rest sourced from reference TRBV2 and TRBJ1-5, is EPEVTQTPSHQVTQMGQEVILRCVPISNHLYFYWYRQILGQKVEFLVSFYNNEISEKSEIFDDQFSVERPDGSNFTLKIRSTKLEDSAMYFCASNGEYSNQPQHFGDGTRLSIL.

This chain connects TRBV11-3 to TRBJ2-2; TRBD1 is a possible D gene (5 bases). V lost 4 bases, J lost 0 bases, and 21 bases lay in between. The CDR3 is made up of 19 amino acids. Germline-derived CDR1 and CDR2 are SGHNT and YENEEA. The DNA for the CDR3 is TGTGCCAGCAGCTCCCCCCAGGGTCTTCACGCAACGAACACCGGGGAGCTGTTTTTT. Protein sequence: CASSSPQGLHATNTGELFF.

V usage is TRBV7-3 and J usage is TRBJ2-2, with 10 nucleotides matching TRBD2. The CDR3 totals 16 residues. Trimming took 2 bases from V and 6 from J; bases not matched to a gene: 6. Per germline, CDR1 SGHTA and CDR2 FQGTGA. The CDR3, as DNA: TGTGCCAGCAGCTTACGAGCTAGCGGGAGCCCCGGGGAGCTGTTTTTT. It translates to CASSLRASGSPGELFF.

The V call is TRBV7-9, the J call TRBJ2-5; D uncertain. CDR3 length: 14 amino acids. From germline, CDR1 is SEHNR and CDR2 FQNEAQ (reference sequence). V shed 2 bases and J shed 2 bases, with 9 bases lying between them. The DNA of the CDR3 is TGTGCCAGCAGCTTAACCAGACATCAAGAGACCCAGTACTTC. Its protein is CASSLTRHQETQYF.

The rearrangement links TRBV5-1 to TRBJ2-1; TRBD2 agrees at 9 bases. Per germline, CDR1 SGHRS and CDR2 YFSETQ. This CDR3 has 15 residues. V lost 2 bases to trimming and J lost 4 bases; unmatched junction nucleotides: 4. The CDR3 is CASSLLAGGYNEQFF. DNA of the CDR3: TGCGCCAGCAGCTTACTCGCGGGAGGGTACAATGAGCAGTTCTTC.

The CDR3 DNA follows: TGTGCCAGCACTATCCAGACAAGGATAAACAATCAGCCCCAGCATTTT. Translation: CASTIQTRINNQPQHF. J is TRBJ1-5 and V is TRBV2; D call uncertain. Germline V gives CDR1 SNHLY, CDR2 FYNNEI. The CDR3 spans 16 residues. V was clipped by 7 bases and J by 3 bases, with 19 bases between them.

The V call is TRBV19, the J call TRBJ2-1, with D possibly being TRBD1 (6 bases). The CDR3 contains 13 residues. Between the trimmed V and J ends, which lost 5 bases and 4 bases, there was a span of 9 bases. Germline lookup yields CDR1 LNHDA and CDR2 SQIVND (reference sequence). CDR3 sequence: CASSPRGYNEQFF. The CDR3 region has the DNA TGTGCCAGTAGTCCCAGGGGTTACAATGAGCAGTTCTTC.

This chain joins TRBV21-1 and TRBJ1-1; TRBD1, the table's D call, was not compared with the DNA. TRBV21-1 is an annotated pseudogene. CDR3 length: 19 residues. The CDR3 region is CASCFWGRGPAWGNTEAFF. DNA for the CDR3: TGTGCCAGCTGCTTCTGGGGGCGAGGACCTGCCTGGGGAAACACTGAAGCTTTCTTT.

This chain uses TRBV10-2 with TRBJ2-3, with 8 bases fitting TRBD2. The germline V gene encodes CDR1 WSHSY and CDR2 SAAADI. Trimming removed 2 bases from V and 1 base from J; junction bases left unmatched: 8. This CDR3 spans 17 amino acids. CDR3 loop: CASSEVAGGRGTDTQYF. CDR3 nucleotides: TGCGCCAGCAGTGAGGTCGCGGGAGGCCGGGGCACAGATACGCAGTATTTT.

This clone was counted a single time. This sequence joins TRBV9 and TRBJ2-7, with 8 bases lining up with TRBD2. The CDR3 extends over 14 amino acids. Trimming cost V 2 bases and J 2 bases; bases outside gene matches: 3. Per the germline V gene, CDR1 is SGDLS and CDR2 is YYNGEE. CDR3 loop: CASSVASGPYEQYF. In nucleotides, the CDR3 is TGTGCCAGCAGCGTGGCTAGCGGGCCCTACGAGCAGTACTTC.

V and J are TRBV7-2 and TRBJ1-6; tentative D call: TRBD1 (5 bases). The CDR3 is 16 amino acids. Trimming removed 2 bases at V and 7 bases at J, with 15 bases between. Germline CDR1 and CDR2: SGHTA and FQGNSA. This chain's CDR3 is CASSLRPSQGNSPLHF. CDR3 bases: TGTGCCAGCAGCTTACGCCCTTCGCAGGGAAATTCACCCCTCCACTTT.

The table lists this clone with a count of one. This chain joins TRBV7-9 and TRBJ2-7; TRBD1 matches 7 bases. The CDR3 runs 13 residues. Germline-derived CDR1 and CDR2 are SEHNR and FQNEAQ (reference sequence). J lost 3 bases, V lost 5 bases, and 4 bases had no gene match. The CDR3 bases are TGTGCCAGCAGCCCGACAGGGAACTACGAGCAGTACTTC. Its protein product is CASSPTGNYEQYF. The whole variable domain, remainder taken from reference TRBV7-9 and TRBJ2-7, is DTGVSQNPRHKITKRGQNVTFRCDPISEHNRLYWYRQTLGQGPEFLTYFQNEAQLEKSRLLSDRFSAERPKGSFSTLEIQRTEQGDSAMYLCASSPTGNYEQYFGPGTRLTVT.

J is TRBJ1-6 and V is TRBV27, with TRBD1 as a possible D gene (5 bases). There are 13 residues in the CDR3. Germline V gives CDR1 MNHEY, CDR2 SMNVEV (reference sequence). The ends were cut back, 5 bases at V and 7 bases at J, with 9 bases in the middle. CDR3 protein: CASSKGPNSPLHF. CDR3 bases: TGTGCCAGCAGTAAGGGGCCCAATTCACCCCTCCACTTT.

V is TRBV24-1 and J is TRBJ2-7; the match to TRBD1 covers 8 bases. This CDR3 is built from 12 residues. The trim removed 5 bases at V and 6 bases at J, leaving 2 bases unmatched. Germline V gene sequence: CDR1 KGHDR, CDR2 SFDVKD. CDR3 DNA sequence: TGTGCCACCAGTGTAACAGGGGGCGAGCAGTACTTC. Protein: CATSVTGGEQYF.

This clone was seen a handful of times. The V gene is TRBV10-1, the J gene TRBJ2-7, with no clear D. This CDR3 contains 17 residues. V lost 2 bases to trimming and J lost 0 bases, with 17 bases between them. Germline loops: CDR1 WNHNN, CDR2 SYGVQD (reference sequence). CDR3 protein: CASSEPPVAENSYEQYF. Here the CDR3 DNA reads TGCGCCAGCAGTGAGCCCCCTGTGGCGGAAAACTCCTACGAGCAGTACTTC.

With regard to this clone: Other DNA sequences within the sample encode an identical CDR3. The rearrangement uses TRBV7-9 and TRBJ2-1; 12 bases are shared with TRBD2. Germline values: CDR1 SEHNR, CDR2 FQNEAQ (reference sequence). Trimming took 5 bases from V and 4 from J; bases not matched to a gene: 6. The CDR3 spans 16 residues. CDR3: CASSLGTSGFYNEQFF. CDR3 in DNA: TGTGCCAGCAGCCTGGGGACTAGCGGGTTTTACAATGAGCAGTTCTTC. Drawing the rest from reference TRBV7-9 and TRBJ2-1, the complete variable domain is DTGVSQNPRHKITKRGQNVTFRCDPISEHNRLYWYRQTLGQGPEFLTYFQNEAQLEKSRLLSDRFSAERPKGSFSTLEIQRTEQGDSAMYLCASSLGTSGFYNEQFFGPGTRLTVL.

V usage is TRBV28 and J usage is TRBJ2-5, with 9 bases identical to TRBD2. The V gene end was trimmed by 1 base and the J gene end by 5 bases; junction bases not matched to a gene: 8. The CDR3 totals 16 residues. Germline assignment: CDR1 MDHEN and CDR2 SYDVKM. Here the CDR3 DNA reads TGTGCCAGCAGTTTATCAGTTAGCGGGAGACTGGAGACCCAGTACTTC. Translated: CASSLSVSGRLETQYF.

V usage is TRBV6-1 and J usage is TRBJ1-6; D uncertain. Germline CDR1 and CDR2: MNHNS and SASEGT. The CDR3 sequence is 13 residues long. Trimming stripped 5 bases from V and 11 bases from J, with 13 bases between. The CDR3 sequence is CASSLQVPTPLHF. The CDR3 DNA reads TGTGCCAGCAGTTTGCAGGTCCCTACACCCCTCCACTTT.

This rearrangement joins TRBV5-1 to TRBJ2-2; TRBD2 might be the D (6 bases). CDR1 is SGHRS, CDR2 YFSETQ, per germline. V was cut by 4 bases and J by 7 bases, with 17 bases left in between. CDR3 length equals 15 residues. The CDR3 bases are TGCGCCAGCAGCCTACTCGTCGGGACTTACGGGGAGCTGTTTTTT. It codes for CASSLLVGTYGELFF.

This clone was detected only once. The chain is built from TRBV7-2 and TRBJ2-5; 9 nucleotides match TRBD2. This CDR3 has 17 residues. CDR1 is SGHTA, CDR2 FQGNSA, per germline. After removal of 0 bases from V and 4 bases from J, the junction contained 9 bases not matched to a gene. The chain's CDR3 is CASSLAVGREGLETQYF. The CDR3 nucleotides read TGTGCCAGCAGCTTAGCAGTAGGGCGGGAGGGCCTAGAGACCCAGTACTTC. Full variable domain (rest looked up from reference TRBV7-2 and TRBJ2-5): GAGVSQSPSNKVTEKGKDVELRCDPISGHTALYWYRQSLGQGLEFLIYFQGNSAPDKSGLPSDRFSAERTGGSVSTLTIQRTQQEDSAVYLCASSLAVGREGLETQYFGPGTRLLVL.

The genes are TRBV9 and TRBJ2-5, with TRBD2 as a possible D gene (5 bases). Germline-derived CDR1 and CDR2 are SGDLS and YYNGEE. Trimming took 4 bases from V and 1 from J, leaving 17 bases between them. CDR3 length equals 16 residues. In nucleotides, the CDR3 is TGTGCCAGCAGCCCCCGGGTGCTAGCAGGCCAAGAGACCCAGTACTTC. This encodes CASSPRVLAGQETQYF.

The sample holds a few counts of this clone. The J gene is TRBJ2-7, the V gene TRBV6-5; D is possibly TRBD2 (6 bases). The germline V gene encodes CDR1 MNHEY and CDR2 SVGAGI. The V end was cut by 7 bases, the J end by 0 bases, with 13 bases between. The CDR3 length is 14 residues. The CDR3: CASTPGGHSYEQYF. Here the CDR3 DNA reads TGTGCCAGCACGCCCGGGGGTCACTCCTACGAGCAGTACTTC.

This clone was counted once. The genes are TRBV19 and TRBJ1-4, with 8 bases lining up with TRBD1. J gave up 8 bases and V 5 bases, and 10 bases lay outside the gene matches. This CDR3 has 15 amino acids. The germline V gene encodes CDR1 LNHDA and CDR2 SQIVND (reference sequence). CDR3 protein: CASSVPRGPGEKLFF. The CDR3 coding sequence is TGTGCCAGTAGTGTACCCAGGGGGCCGGGAGAAAAACTGTTTTTT.